The present TCR beta chain was sequenced within a study of T-cell memory formation after mild COVID-19. The length of the CDR3 is 14 residues. Trimming removed 6 bases from V and 2 bases from J; junction bases left unmatched: 5. 5'RACE with constant-segment primers built TCRalpha and TCRbeta cDNA libraries with UMIs. From the 5' RACE reads, TCRdb called clonotypes with MiXCR, one entry per CDR3 protein. Of around 450,000 distinct CDR3 sequences listed, about 24% are singletons. As concerns this clonotype: Its antigen is not known.

Findings and limits, study-wide: Contracting clones, day 15 to 85, had balanced CD4/CD8, and later expanders favored CD4+. Most CD4+ clones that shrank were in CM and EM, while CD8+ ones turned up in EMRA.

J is TRBJ2-7 and V is TRBV12-3 or TRBV12-4; 9 bases are a match to TRBD1. The sample consisted of PBMCs or a T cell subset sorted from them (not recorded which). This sequence originates from an adult woman who had mild COVID-19 (a few samples of this study predate the infection). Cell type and time point are not known. The CDR3 region has the DNA TGTGCCAGCAGGACAGGGGGAAACCCCTACGAGCAGTACTTC. Protein product: CASRTGGNPYEQYF.